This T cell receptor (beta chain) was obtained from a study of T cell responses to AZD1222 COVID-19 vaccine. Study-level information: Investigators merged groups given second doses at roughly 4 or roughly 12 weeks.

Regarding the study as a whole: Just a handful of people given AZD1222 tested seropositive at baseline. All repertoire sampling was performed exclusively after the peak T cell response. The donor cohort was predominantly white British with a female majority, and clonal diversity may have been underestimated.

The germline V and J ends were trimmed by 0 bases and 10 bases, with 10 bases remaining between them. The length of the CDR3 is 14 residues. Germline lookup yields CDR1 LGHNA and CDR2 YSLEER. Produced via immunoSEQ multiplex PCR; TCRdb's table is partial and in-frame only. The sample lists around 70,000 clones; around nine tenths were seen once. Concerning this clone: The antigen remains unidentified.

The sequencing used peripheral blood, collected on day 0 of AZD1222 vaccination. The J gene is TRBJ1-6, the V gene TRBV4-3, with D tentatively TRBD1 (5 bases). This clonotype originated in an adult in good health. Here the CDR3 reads CASSQDRDGSPLHF. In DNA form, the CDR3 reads TGCGCCAGCAGCCAAGACAGGGACGGATCACCCCTCCACTTT.